Below are 10 T cell receptor beta chains sequenced from a single sample in a study of beta chain features in type 1 diabetes. Study results and caveats: Patients with Type 1 diabetes showed moderately but significantly shorter TCRB CDR3s in all four CD4+ subsets.

TCRB transcripts that were expressed got sequenced, as all of the isolated RNA had been reverse transcribed. The repertoire was sequenced with immunoSEQ multiplex PCR; TCRdb's copy has only in-frame clones and lacks some. The repertoire holds about 170,000 clones, with 7.8% as singletons. These TCRs are of unknown antigen specificity. The sample comprised central memory CD4+ T cells from blood. The receptors come from a woman aged 40 to 50 with type 1 diabetes.

This clone appeared a few times. The gene calls are TRBV2 and TRBJ2-7; D uncertain. The V end was cut by 1 base, the J end by 1 base, with 5 bases between. This CDR3 contains 13 residues. CDR1 and CDR2 (germline): SNHLY, FYNNEI. Written as DNA, the CDR3 is TGTGCCAGCAGTGAAGTCCGGTCCTACGAGCAGTACTTC. It is translated as CASSEVRSYEQYF.

CDR3 in DNA: TGTGCCTGGTCCGCGGGGACGACCTACGAGCAGTACTTC. It is translated as CAWSAGTTYEQYF. The gene calls are TRBV30 and TRBJ2-7; possible D gene TRBD2, 6 bases. Germline values: CDR1 GTSNPN, CDR2 SVGIG (reference sequence). V lost 5 bases, J lost 2 bases, and 13 bases lay in between. The CDR3 is made up of 13 amino acids.

There are a few counts of this clone. The chain couples TRBV30 to TRBJ2-2, with D possibly TRBD2 on 5 matching bases. The CDR3 has 15 amino acids. Germline lookup yields CDR1 GTSNPN and CDR2 SVGIG (reference sequence). Deletions cut 1 base from V and 2 bases from J, with 11 bases between. CDR3 amino acids: CAWSDGITNTGELFF. The CDR3 region has the DNA TGTGCCTGGAGTGACGGGATAACCAACACCGGGGAGCTGTTTTTT.

The chain joins TRBV27 to TRBJ2-3; D not resolved. Germline lookup yields CDR1 MNHEY and CDR2 SMNVEV (reference sequence). CDR3 length: 14 residues. V gave up 3 bases and J gave up 0 bases, with 7 bases separating them. The CDR3 DNA reads TGTGCCAGCAGTTTTAGACTTAGCACAGATACGCAGTATTTT. Protein: CASSFRLSTDTQYF.

This clone was observed a few times. The chain has TRBV6-5 and TRBJ1-6; no clear D gene. This CDR3 spans 14 amino acids. The V gene's germline CDR1 is MNHEY and CDR2 SVGAGI. Trimming pared 0 bases from V and 9 bases from J, leaving 9 bases between. The CDR3 here is CASSYSNGGSPLHF. The CDR3 DNA reads TGTGCCAGCAGTTACTCGAATGGAGGTTCACCCCTCCACTTT.

This clone was seen at least ten times. The rearrangement uses TRBV9 and TRBJ1-4; 9 nucleotides line up with TRBD1. V lost 5 bases, J lost 4 bases, and 3 bases stayed unmatched. The CDR3 sequence is 14 residues long. CDR1 is SGDLS and CDR2 is YYNGEE in the germline V gene. The CDR3 spells CASSGQGSNEKLFF. CDR3 nucleotide sequence: TGTGCCAGCAGTGGACAGGGGAGTAATGAAAAACTGTTTTTT.

V and J are TRBV5-6 and TRBJ2-5; 10 bases line up with TRBD2. This CDR3 region has 15 residues. Germline V gives CDR1 SGHDT, CDR2 YYEEEE. The trim removed 4 bases at V and 5 bases at J, leaving 8 bases unmatched. CDR3 amino acids: CASSRTSGGGETQYF. The CDR3 coding sequence is TGTGCCAGCAGCCGGACTAGCGGAGGGGGGGAGACCCAGTACTTC.

The chain has TRBV5-1 and TRBJ1-1; 7 nucleotides align to TRBD1. CDR1 is SGHRS, CDR2 YFSETQ, per germline. The length of the CDR3 is 16 residues. V was clipped by 0 bases and J by 3 bases; unmatched bases: 8. Here the CDR3 reads CASSLALRDSDTEAFF. CDR3 nucleotide sequence: TGCGCCAGCAGCTTGGCTTTGCGGGACAGCGACACTGAAGCTTTCTTT.

In this sample, this clone turned up a few times. This chain joins TRBV11-2 and TRBJ2-5; possible D gene TRBD1, 6 bases. This CDR3 has 13 residues. Germline CDR1 is SGHAT and CDR2 is FQNNGV. Trimming pared 5 bases from V and 4 bases from J, leaving 11 bases between. CDR3 in DNA: TGTGCCAGCAGCGCAGGGGCAGGAGAGACCCAGTACTTC. It yields the protein CASSAGAGETQYF.

The chain couples TRBV5-4 to TRBJ2-5; 10 bases fit TRBD1. The CDR3 spans 13 residues. V shed 4 bases, J shed 3 bases, and the junction held 0 bases outside the gene matches. Germline V gene sequence: CDR1 SGHNT, CDR2 YYREEE (reference sequence). In DNA form, the CDR3 reads TGTGCCAGCAGCGGACAGGGGGAAGAGACCCAGTACTTC. Protein product: CASSGQGEETQYF.